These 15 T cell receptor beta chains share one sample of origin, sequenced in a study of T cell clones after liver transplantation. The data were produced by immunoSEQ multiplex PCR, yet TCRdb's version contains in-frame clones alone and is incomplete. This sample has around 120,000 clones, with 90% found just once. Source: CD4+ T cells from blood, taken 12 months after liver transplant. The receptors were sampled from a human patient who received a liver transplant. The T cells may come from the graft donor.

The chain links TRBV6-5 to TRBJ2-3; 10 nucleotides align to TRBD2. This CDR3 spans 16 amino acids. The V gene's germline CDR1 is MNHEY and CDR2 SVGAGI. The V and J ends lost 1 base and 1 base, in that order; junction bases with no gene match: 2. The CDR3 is CASSYFGTSGTDTQYF. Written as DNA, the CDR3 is TGTGCCAGCAGTTACTTCGGGACTAGCGGCACAGATACGCAGTATTTT.

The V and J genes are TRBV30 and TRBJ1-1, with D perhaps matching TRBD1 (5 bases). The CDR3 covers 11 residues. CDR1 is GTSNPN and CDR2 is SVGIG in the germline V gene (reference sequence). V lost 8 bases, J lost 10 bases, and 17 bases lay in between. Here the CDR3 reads CASIQGAGAFF. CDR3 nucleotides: TGTGCCAGCATCCAGGGTGCAGGAGCTTTCTTT.

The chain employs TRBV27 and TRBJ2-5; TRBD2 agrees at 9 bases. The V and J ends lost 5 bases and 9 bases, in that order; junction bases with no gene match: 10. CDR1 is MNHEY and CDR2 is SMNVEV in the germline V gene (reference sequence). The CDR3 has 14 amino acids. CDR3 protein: CASSPLAGEVAQYF. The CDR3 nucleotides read TGTGCCAGCAGTCCCTTAGCGGGAGAGGTGGCCCAGTACTTC.

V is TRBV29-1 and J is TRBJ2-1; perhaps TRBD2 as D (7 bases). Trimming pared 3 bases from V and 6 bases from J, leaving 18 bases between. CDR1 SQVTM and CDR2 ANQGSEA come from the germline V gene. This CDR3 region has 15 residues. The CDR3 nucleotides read TGCAGCGTTGAGTGGGGGGGCGGCATTTCCAATGAGCAGTTCTTC. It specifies CSVEWGGGISNEQFF.

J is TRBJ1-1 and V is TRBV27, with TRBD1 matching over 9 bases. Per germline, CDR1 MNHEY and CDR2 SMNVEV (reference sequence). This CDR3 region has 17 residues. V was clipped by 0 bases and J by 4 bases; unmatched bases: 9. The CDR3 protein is CASSLSRGTGISTEAFF. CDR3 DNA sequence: TGTGCCAGCAGTTTATCTCGGGGGACAGGGATCAGCACTGAAGCTTTCTTT.

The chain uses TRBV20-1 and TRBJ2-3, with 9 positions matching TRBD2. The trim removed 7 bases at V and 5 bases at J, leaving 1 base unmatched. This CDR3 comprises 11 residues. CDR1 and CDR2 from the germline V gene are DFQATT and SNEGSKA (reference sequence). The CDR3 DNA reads TGCAGTGGACTAGCGGTAGATACGCAGTATTTT. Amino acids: CSGLAVDTQYF.

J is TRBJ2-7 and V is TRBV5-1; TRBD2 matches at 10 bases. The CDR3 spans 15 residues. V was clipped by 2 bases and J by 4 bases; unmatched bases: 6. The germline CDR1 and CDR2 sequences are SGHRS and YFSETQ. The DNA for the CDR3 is TGCGCCAGCAGCTTCACCCTAGCGGGAGAGTACGAGCAGTACTTC. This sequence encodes CASSFTLAGEYEQYF. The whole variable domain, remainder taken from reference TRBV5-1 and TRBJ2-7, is KAGVTQTPRYLIKTRGQQVTLSCSPISGHRSVSWYQQTPGQGLQFLFEYFSETQRNKGNFPGRFSGRQFSNSRSEMNVSTLELGDSALYLCASSFTLAGEYEQYFGPGTRLTVT.

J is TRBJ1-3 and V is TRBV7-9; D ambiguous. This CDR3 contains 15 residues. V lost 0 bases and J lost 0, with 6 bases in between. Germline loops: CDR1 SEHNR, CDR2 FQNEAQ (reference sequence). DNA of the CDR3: TGTGCCAGCAGCTTAGCGCCGAGCTCTGGAAACACCATATATTTT. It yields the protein CASSLAPSSGNTIYF.

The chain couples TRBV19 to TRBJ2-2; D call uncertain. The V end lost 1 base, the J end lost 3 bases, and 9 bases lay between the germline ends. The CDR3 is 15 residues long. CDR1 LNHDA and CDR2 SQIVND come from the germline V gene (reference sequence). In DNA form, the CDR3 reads TGTGCCAGTAGTATAGGTGGCCCGCACACCGGGGAGCTGTTTTTT. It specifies CASSIGGPHTGELFF. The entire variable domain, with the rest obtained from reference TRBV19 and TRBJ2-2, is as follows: DGGITQSPKYLFRKEGQNVTLSCEQNLNHDAMYWYRQDPGQGLRLIYYSQIVNDFQKGDIAEGYSVSREKKESFPLTVTSAQKNPTAFYLCASSIGGPHTGELFFGEGSRLTVL.

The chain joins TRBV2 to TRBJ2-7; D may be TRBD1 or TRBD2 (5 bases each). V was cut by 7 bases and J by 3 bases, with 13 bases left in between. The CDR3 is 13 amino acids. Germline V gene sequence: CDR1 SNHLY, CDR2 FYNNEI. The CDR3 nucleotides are TGTGCCAGCACCCGAGGGGACGGCTACGAGCAGTACTTC. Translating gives CASTRGDGYEQYF. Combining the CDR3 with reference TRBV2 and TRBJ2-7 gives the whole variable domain EPEVTQTPSHQVTQMGQEVILRCVPISNHLYFYWYRQILGQKVEFLVSFYNNEISEKSEIFDDQFSVERPDGSNFTLKIRSTKLEDSAMYFCASTRGDGYEQYFGPGTRLTVT.

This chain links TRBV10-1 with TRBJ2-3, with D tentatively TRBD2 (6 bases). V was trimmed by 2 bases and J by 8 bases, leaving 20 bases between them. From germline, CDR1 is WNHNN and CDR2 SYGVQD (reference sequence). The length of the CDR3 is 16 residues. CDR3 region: CASSEITSSPPATQYF. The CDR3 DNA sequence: TGCGCCAGCAGTGAGATTACTAGCTCCCCTCCAGCTACGCAGTATTTT.

As DNA, the CDR3 is TGTGCCAGCAGCCAACCCCTGGGACAGGAATACTACGAGCAGTACTTC. Protein: CASSQPLGQEYYEQYF. The chain uses TRBV4-2 and TRBJ2-7, with TRBD1 identical over 8 bases. CDR3 size: 16 residues. V shed 2 bases and J 3 bases; nucleotides not matched to a gene: 9. Germline CDR1 LGHNA, CDR2 YNFKEQ.

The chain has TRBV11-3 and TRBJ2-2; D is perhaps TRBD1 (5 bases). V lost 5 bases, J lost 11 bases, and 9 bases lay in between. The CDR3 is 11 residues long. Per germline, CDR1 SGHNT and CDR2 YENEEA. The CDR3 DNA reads TGTGCCAGCAGCCGAACAGGAGAGCTGTTTTTT. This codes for CASSRTGELFF.

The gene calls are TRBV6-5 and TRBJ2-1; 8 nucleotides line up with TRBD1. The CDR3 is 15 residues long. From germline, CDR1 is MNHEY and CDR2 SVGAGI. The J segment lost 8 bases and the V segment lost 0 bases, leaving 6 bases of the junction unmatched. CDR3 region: CASSYSQGALDEQFF. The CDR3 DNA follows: TGTGCCAGCAGTTACTCTCAGGGGGCATTGGATGAGCAGTTCTTC.

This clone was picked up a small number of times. The CDR3 reads CASSLAGPGYGYTF. CDR3 DNA: TGTGCCAGCAGCTTAGCAGGGCCCGGCTATGGCTACACCTTC. The chain recombines TRBV7-2 with TRBJ1-2, with D unresolved. V was shortened by 0 bases and J by 4 bases, with 9 bases between the two germline ends. The CDR3 length is 14 residues. The germline gives CDR1 SGHTA, CDR2 FQGNSA.